This record concerns one TCR beta chain sequence. The record originates from a study of blood T cell repertoires in COVID-19. Overall study: Donors in the United States, Italy and Spain gave samples during acute or convalescent COVID-19. T cells, B-cell-depleted T cells, or PBMCs provided the cDNA or gDNA that served as material.

Original processing methods: Scientists estimated how many nucleated cells there were by amplifying reference gene primers. The method was immunoSEQ multiplex PCR; TCRdb's version includes in-frame clones alone and lacks a portion of them. V, J and clone size reflect that table, while D and trimming were determined from the DNA. The table has roughly 330,000 clones, more than 75% seen once. Sequencing used peripheral blood. The receptor was isolated from a woman between 45 and 65 years old with acute or convalescent COVID-19.

CDR3 protein: CASSLGLAEGETQYF. CDR3 coding DNA: TGTGCCAGCAGCTTAGGACTAGCCGAAGGCGAGACCCAGTACTTC. This chain joins TRBV7-2 and TRBJ2-5; 7 bases line up with TRBD2. The CDR3 loop spans 15 amino acids. V was clipped by 1 base and J by 5 bases; unmatched bases: 7. Germline V CDR1 and CDR2: SGHTA, FQGNSA. The entire variable domain, with the rest obtained from reference TRBV7-2 and TRBJ2-5, is as follows: GAGVSQSPSNKVTEKGKDVELRCDPISGHTALYWYRQSLGQGLEFLIYFQGNSAPDKSGLPSDRFSAERTGGSVSTLTIQRTQQEDSAVYLCASSLGLAEGETQYFGPGTRLLVL.